The following is a T cell receptor beta chain sequence with its context. The antigen remains unidentified. Produced via immunoSEQ multiplex PCR; TCRdb's table is partial and in-frame only. The sample has about 85,000 clones, around 90% seen once. The source of the sample is a study of T cell responses to AZD1222 COVID-19 vaccine. Study-wide context: Samples with a second dose at about 4 or about 12 weeks were pooled together. General observations from the study: Increased Spike-specific TCR breadth and depth were observed after two AZD1222 doses. In the spike-specific TCR repertoire, nearly half reportedly target unmutated variant regions. Among the donors, most were white British and more were female, and clonal diversity was possibly underestimated.

In germline, CDR1 is MNHEY, CDR2 SVGAGI. Trimming stripped 6 bases from V and 1 base from J, with 15 bases between. CDR3 length: 15 amino acids. This sample comprised peripheral blood, obtained on day 0 of AZD1222 vaccination. The chain is built from TRBV6-5 and TRBJ1-1; D is perhaps TRBD1 (5 bases). This sequence originates from an adult in good health. In nucleotides, the CDR3 is TGTGCCAGCAGCCGCGGGACTTCAGGGAACACTGAAGCTTTCTTT. Translating gives CASSRGTSGNTEAFF.